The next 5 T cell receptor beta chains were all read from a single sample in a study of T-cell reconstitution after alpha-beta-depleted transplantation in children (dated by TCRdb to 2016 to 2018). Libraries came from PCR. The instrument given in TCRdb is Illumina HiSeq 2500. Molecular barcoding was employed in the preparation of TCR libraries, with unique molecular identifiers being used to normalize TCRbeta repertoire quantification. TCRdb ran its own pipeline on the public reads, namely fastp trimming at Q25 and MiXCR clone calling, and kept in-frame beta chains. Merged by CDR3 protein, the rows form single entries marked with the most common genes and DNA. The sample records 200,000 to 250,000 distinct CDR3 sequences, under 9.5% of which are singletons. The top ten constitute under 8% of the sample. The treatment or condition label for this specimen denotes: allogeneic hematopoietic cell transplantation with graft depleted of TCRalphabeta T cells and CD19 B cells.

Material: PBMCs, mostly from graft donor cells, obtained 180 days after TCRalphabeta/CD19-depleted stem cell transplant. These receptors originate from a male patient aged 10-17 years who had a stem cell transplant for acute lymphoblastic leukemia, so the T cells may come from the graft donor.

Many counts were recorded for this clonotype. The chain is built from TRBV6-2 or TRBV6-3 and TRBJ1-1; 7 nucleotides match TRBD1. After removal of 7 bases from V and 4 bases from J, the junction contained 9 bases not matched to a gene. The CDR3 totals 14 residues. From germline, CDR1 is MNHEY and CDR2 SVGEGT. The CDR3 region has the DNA TGTGCCAGCAACCCGGACAGGAAGATCACTGAAGCTTTCTTT. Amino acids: CASNPDRKITEAFF.

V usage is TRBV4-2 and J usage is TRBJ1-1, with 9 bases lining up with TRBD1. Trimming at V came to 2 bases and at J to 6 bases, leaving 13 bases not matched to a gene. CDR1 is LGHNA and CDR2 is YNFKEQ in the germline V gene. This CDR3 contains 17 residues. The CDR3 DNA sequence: TGTGCCAGCAGCCAACCCTCCAACAGGGGGCTAAGTGCTGAAGCTTTCTTT. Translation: CASSQPSNRGLSAEAFF.

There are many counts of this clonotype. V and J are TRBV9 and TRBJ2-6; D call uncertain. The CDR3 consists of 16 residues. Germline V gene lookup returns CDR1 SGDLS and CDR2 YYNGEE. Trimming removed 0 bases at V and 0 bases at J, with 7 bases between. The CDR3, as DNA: TGTGCCAGCAGCGTAGATAAGTCCTCTGGGGCCAACGTCCTGACTTTC. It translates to CASSVDKSSGANVLTF. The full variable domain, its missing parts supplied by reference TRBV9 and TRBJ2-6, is DSGVTQTPKHLITATGQRVTLRCSPRSGDLSVYWYQQSLDQGLQFLIQYYNGEERAKGNILERFSAQQFPDLHSELNLSSLELGDSALYFCASSVDKSSGANVLTFGAGSRLTVL.

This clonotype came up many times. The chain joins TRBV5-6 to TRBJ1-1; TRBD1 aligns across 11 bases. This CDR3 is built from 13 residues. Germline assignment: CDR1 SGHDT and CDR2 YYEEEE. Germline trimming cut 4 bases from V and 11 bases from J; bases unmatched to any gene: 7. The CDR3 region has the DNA TGTGCCAGCAGCGGACAGGGGGCCTTAGTTGCTTTCTTT. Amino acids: CASSGQGALVAFF.

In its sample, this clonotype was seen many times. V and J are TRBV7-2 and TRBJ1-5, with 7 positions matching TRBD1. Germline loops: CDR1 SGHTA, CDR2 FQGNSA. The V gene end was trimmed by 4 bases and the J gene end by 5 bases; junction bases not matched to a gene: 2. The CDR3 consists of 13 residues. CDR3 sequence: CASSSGQDQPQHF. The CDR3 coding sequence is TGTGCCAGCAGCTCCGGACAGGATCAGCCCCAGCATTTT.